This T cell receptor beta chain was captured in a study of T-cell reconstitution after alpha-beta-depleted transplantation in children. Preparation of the TCRbeta library involved a method that used unique molecular identifiers. TCRdb reanalysed the PCR reads using MiXCR and keeps one entry per CDR3 protein. The table has a few hundred thousand distinct CDR3 sequences, more than 20% seen once. The ends were cut back, 3 bases at V and 0 bases at J, with 9 bases in the middle. Per germline, CDR1 MDHEN and CDR2 SYDVKM. The CDR3 is 15 residues long. Sequenced here: PBMCs, sampled before TCRalphabeta/CD19-depleted stem cell transplant. The chain employs TRBV28 and TRBJ2-1, with D perhaps matching TRBD2 (5 bases). This receptor was obtained from a boy in the first two years of life with Wiskott-Aldrich syndrome, due to receive a stem cell transplant. For the CDR3, the DNA is TGTGCCAGCAGTTTCTTTCGGGACTCCTACAATGAGCAGTTCTTC. It translates to CASSFFRDSYNEQFF.